These T cell receptor beta chains were read from a single sample in a study of CD8 T cells in Susac syndrome. TCRdb used MiXCR to reprocess the immunoSEQ multiplex PCR reads, holding one entry per CDR3 protein. The top ten clones hold around 0.11% of a sample with 150,000 to 200,000 distinct CDR3 sequences, about 94% of them seen once. Sequenced input: CD4+ T cells from PBMCs. These receptors were obtained from a human donor in good health. CDR3s include the opening cysteine and the closing phenylalanine or tryptophan. The D gene is left open where the match is weak. The size field is filled for only some rows; it gives once, few, many or a size class.

j_gene: TRBJ2-1
v_gene: TRBV29-1
d_gene: .
abundance: .
CDR3nt: TGCAGCGTTCCAGGGGTTAGCAATGAGCAGTTCTTC
CDR3aa: CSVPGVSNEQFF

j_gene: TRBJ2-7
v_gene: TRBV6-2/TRBV6-3
d_gene: .
abundance: .
CDR3nt: TGTGCCAGCACGGGTTCAGCAGTCTACGAGCAGTACTTC
CDR3aa: CASTGSAVYEQYF

j_gene: TRBJ2-1
v_gene: TRBV19
d_gene: TRBD2
abundance: .
CDR3nt: TGTGCCAGTAGTAAGCAGCGGGGCAATGAGCAGTTCTTC
CDR3aa: CASSKQRGNEQFF

j_gene: TRBJ1-1
v_gene: TRBV2
d_gene: TRBD1
abundance: .
CDR3nt: TGTGCCAGCCTGAGGGGGCTGAACACTGAAGCTTTCTTT
CDR3aa: CASLRGLNTEAFF

j_gene: TRBJ2-6
v_gene: TRBV3-1
d_gene: .
abundance: .
CDR3nt: TGTGCCAGCAGCCAGCCGGTGGGGGCCAACGTCCTGACTTTC
CDR3aa: CASSQPVGANVLTF

j_gene: TRBJ2-7
v_gene: TRBV6-4
d_gene: TRBD2
abundance: .
CDR3nt: TGTGCCAGCAGCCCCGACGGACTAGCGGGCGGCGAGCAGTACTTC
CDR3aa: CASSPDGLAGGEQYF

j_gene: TRBJ1-2
v_gene: TRBV6-1
d_gene: .
abundance: .
CDR3nt: TGTGCCAGCAGTGAGGGGTACGGCTACACCTTC
CDR3aa: CASSEGYGYTF

j_gene: TRBJ1-5
v_gene: TRBV9
d_gene: .
abundance: .
CDR3nt: TGTGCCAGCAGCGTAGATGCTGGTAGTCAGCCCCAGCATTTT
CDR3aa: CASSVDAGSQPQHF

j_gene: TRBJ2-1
v_gene: TRBV12-3/TRBV12-4
d_gene: .
abundance: .
CDR3nt: TGTGCCAGCAGTTTTCGGACCAGTATCTACAATGAGCAGTTCTTC
CDR3aa: CASSFRTSIYNEQFF

j_gene: TRBJ2-6
v_gene: TRBV27
d_gene: .
abundance: .
CDR3nt: TGTGCCAGCAGTTCTCCCATCCGGGACGGACAGAACGTCCTGACTTTC
CDR3aa: CASSSPIRDGQNVLTF

j_gene: TRBJ2-1
v_gene: TRBV5-1
d_gene: TRBD2
abundance: .
CDR3nt: TGCGCCAGCAGCTTGGGACTAGCGAACAATGAGCAGTTCTTC
CDR3aa: CASSLGLANNEQFF

j_gene: TRBJ1-5
v_gene: TRBV5-6
d_gene: TRBD1
abundance: .
CDR3nt: TGTGCCAGCAGCTCCAGACAGGGCGGTAATCAGCCCCAGCATTTT
CDR3aa: CASSSRQGGNQPQHF

j_gene: TRBJ1-5
v_gene: TRBV7-9
d_gene: TRBD1
abundance: .
CDR3nt: TGTGCCAGCAGCTCAAGCCGGGACAGCGATCAGCCCCAGCATTTT
CDR3aa: CASSSSRDSDQPQHF

j_gene: TRBJ1-5
v_gene: TRBV24-1
d_gene: .
abundance: .
CDR3nt: TGTGCCGTCTCGGATTATAGCAATCAGCCCCAGCATTTT
CDR3aa: CAVSDYSNQPQHF

j_gene: TRBJ2-1
v_gene: TRBV21-1
d_gene: .
abundance: .
CDR3nt: TGTGCCAGCAGCAAAGTCGACGAGGGTAATGAGCAGTTCTTC
CDR3aa: CASSKVDEGNEQFF

j_gene: TRBJ2-3
v_gene: TRBV12-3/TRBV12-4
d_gene: .
abundance: .
CDR3nt: TGTGCCAGCAGTCCAGTAGATACGCAGTATTTT
CDR3aa: CASSPVDTQYF

j_gene: TRBJ2-1
v_gene: TRBV20-1
d_gene: TRBD2
abundance: .
CDR3nt: TGCAGTGCTAGAGGGACTAGCGGGAGCTACAATGAGCAGTTCTTC
CDR3aa: CSARGTSGSYNEQFF

j_gene: TRBJ2-1
v_gene: TRBV2
d_gene: .
abundance: once
CDR3nt: TGTGCCAGCAGTGAAGGCCAGCGGGCCTACAATGAGCAGTTCTTC
CDR3aa: CASSEGQRAYNEQFF

j_gene: TRBJ2-1
v_gene: TRBV19
d_gene: .
abundance: .
CDR3nt: TGTGCCAGTAGTGCCAGACGGAACTACAATGAGCAGTTCTTC
CDR3aa: CASSARRNYNEQFF

j_gene: TRBJ2-7
v_gene: TRBV20-1
d_gene: .
abundance: once
CDR3nt: TGCAGTGGACAAGGGGGCGGGAGGAAGGACGAGCAGTACTTC
CDR3aa: CSGQGGGRKDEQYF

j_gene: TRBJ2-7
v_gene: TRBV29-1
d_gene: TRBD2
abundance: few
CDR3nt: TGCAGCGCCAGGACTAGCGGGCCAGGCGGCGAGCAGTACTTC
CDR3aa: CSARTSGPGGEQYF